This T cell receptor (beta chain) was found in a study of CD8 T cells in Susac syndrome. Random hexamers were used to reverse transcribe 0.5 to 1 ug of RNA. immunoSEQ multiplex PCR amplified TCR beta CDR3 across 54 Vbeta, 13 Jbeta. One entry per CDR3 protein results from TCRdb running MiXCR on the immunoSEQ multiplex PCR reads. The table shows some 130,000 distinct CDR3 sequences, with approximately 94% occurring only once. Germline lookup yields CDR1 LNHDA and CDR2 SQIVND (reference sequence). V lost 8 bases, J lost 0 bases, and 7 bases stayed unmatched. CDR3 length: 15 residues. In the case of this clonotype: Its antigen is unknown.

CD8+ and CD4+ T cells taken from blood had their TCR beta sequenced. In contrast to the negatively isolated CD8+ and CD4+ T cells, TEMRA cells were FACS-enriched. Findings and caveats of the study: It was acknowledged in the study that the number of individuals who were included in its TCR sequencing and HLA analysis was relatively small.

This chain connects TRBV19 to TRBJ2-4; 7 nucleotides match TRBD1. The receptor was isolated from a human donor with multiple sclerosis. Sequencing was carried out using CD4+ T cells from PBMCs. The CDR3 nucleotides are TGTGCCAGTGGGTCGACAGGGTTAGCCAAAAACATTCAGTACTTC. This codes for CASGSTGLAKNIQYF.